Each of the 20 T cell receptor beta chains below was sequenced from the same sample in a study of shared clonotypes between healthy human individuals. The assay was immunoSEQ multiplex PCR, and TCRdb's table has in-frame clones only and misses some. The sample shows approximately 1,000,000 clones, about four fifths of them seen only once. The source material was memory CD4+ T cells from PBMCs. Subset noted: CD45RA-negative fraction. The receptors shown here come from a man between 18 and 35 years old in good health. Some clones in this sample may be carry-over from other donors' samples.

The chain is built from TRBV30 and TRBJ2-7, with TRBD1 identical over 10 bases. This CDR3 has 14 amino acids. The germline gives CDR1 GTSNPN, CDR2 SVGIG (reference sequence). V lost 7 bases to trimming and J lost 2 bases; unmatched junction nucleotides: 8. DNA of the CDR3: TGTGCCTCCACCCGGGACAGGGGCGCCTACGAGCAGTACTTC. Translated: CASTRDRGAYEQYF.

On this clone: The sample has other DNA sequences that encode this CDR3 too. The CDR3 loop is CASSYSGQGSYGYTF. For the CDR3, the DNA is TGTGCCAGCAGTTATTCGGGACAGGGCAGCTATGGCTACACCTTC. The V and J genes are TRBV6-5 and TRBJ1-2; 9 nucleotides line up with TRBD1. The germline CDR1 and CDR2 sequences are MNHEY and SVGAGI. The CDR3 consists of 15 residues. The V gene end was trimmed by 3 bases and the J gene end by 4 bases; junction bases not matched to a gene: 6.

The chain couples TRBV7-2 to TRBJ2-1, with 11 bases that match TRBD2. CDR1 and CDR2 from the germline V gene are SGHTA and FQGNSA. Germline trimming cut 0 bases from V and 7 bases from J; bases unmatched to any gene: 11. This CDR3 contains 18 residues. The CDR3 region is CASSLAYSLAGAGNEQFF. The CDR3 nucleotides read TGTGCCAGCAGCTTAGCTTATTCACTAGCGGGAGCTGGTAATGAGCAGTTCTTC.

This clone was observed a few times. The chain carries TRBV10-3 and TRBJ1-1; no definite D call. CDR1 and CDR2 from the germline V gene are ENHRY and SYGVKD. This CDR3 has 14 amino acids. The V end was cut by 2 bases, the J end by 4 bases, with 11 bases between. The CDR3 reads CAISETQDFTEAFF. The CDR3 region has the DNA TGTGCCATCAGTGAGACGCAGGACTTCACTGAAGCTTTCTTT.

This chain joins TRBV28 and TRBJ2-1; 9 bases are shared with TRBD2. Germline V gene lookup returns CDR1 MDHEN and CDR2 SYDVKM. With V trimmed by 4 bases and J by 10 bases, 11 bases remained unmatched. The CDR3 totals 15 residues. The CDR3 protein is CASSWLSGGLGEQFF. The CDR3 DNA is TGTGCCAGCAGTTGGCTCAGCGGGGGGCTGGGAGAGCAGTTCTTC.

The chain uses TRBV5-1 and TRBJ1-3; maybe TRBD1 (5 bases). The V end was cut by 0 bases, the J end by 3 bases, with 7 bases between. Germline V gene sequence: CDR1 SGHRS, CDR2 YFSETQ. This CDR3 has 14 residues. The CDR3 protein is CASSLGDGGNTIYF. CDR3 coding DNA: TGCGCCAGCAGCTTGGGGGACGGTGGAAACACCATATATTTT.

V usage is TRBV28 and J usage is TRBJ2-1; possibly TRBD1 or TRBD2 for D (7 bases each). The CDR3 runs to 14 residues. From germline, CDR1 is MDHEN and CDR2 SYDVKM. Trimming shortened V by 7 bases and J by 8 bases, and 18 bases separated the two germline ends. The CDR3 sequence is CASTRGGRKDEQFF. DNA for the CDR3: TGTGCCAGCACCAGGGGGGGGCGAAAGGATGAGCAGTTCTTC.

This sequence joins TRBV30 and TRBJ2-3; a possible D gene is TRBD2 (5 bases). V lost 5 bases and J lost 6, with 6 bases in between. There are 10 residues in the CDR3. Germline loops: CDR1 GTSNPN, CDR2 SVGIG (reference sequence). In nucleotides, the CDR3 is TGTGCCTGGGGACTGGATACGCAGTATTTT. Protein: CAWGLDTQYF. Full variable domain (missing parts from reference TRBV30 and TRBJ2-3): SQTIHQWPATLVQPVGSPLSLECTVEGTSNPNLYWYRQAAGRGLQLLFYSVGIGQISSEVPQNLSASRPQDRQFILSSKKLLLSDSGFYLCAWGLDTQYFGPGTRLTVL.

This chain joins TRBV10-2 and TRBJ1-4; D call uncertain. Germline lookup yields CDR1 WSHSY and CDR2 SAAADI. The V and J ends lost 1 base and 1 base respectively, with 4 bases between them. This CDR3 has 14 amino acids. CDR3 sequence: CASSEWETNEKLFF. In nucleotides, the CDR3 is TGCGCCAGCAGTGAGTGGGAAACTAATGAAAAACTGTTTTTT.

The V gene is TRBV4-1, the J gene TRBJ2-4, with 9 positions matching TRBD1. The CDR3 runs 15 residues. The germline V gene has CDR1 MGHRA and CDR2 YSYEKL. V trimming: 6 bases; J trimming: 7 bases; junction bases outside the gene matches: 10. The CDR3 protein is CASSHSDRGANIQYF. The CDR3, as DNA: TGCGCCAGCAGTCACTCGGACAGGGGTGCGAACATTCAGTACTTC.

This sequence joins TRBV5-1 and TRBJ2-5, with D perhaps TRBD2 (5 bases). CDR1 and CDR2 (germline): SGHRS, YFSETQ. Trimming removed 0 bases from V and 3 bases from J, with 15 bases in between. The CDR3 has 16 residues. CDR3 coding DNA: TGCGCCAGCAGCTTGGCCAACAACGGGCGGGAAGAGACCCAGTACTTC. Its translation is CASSLANNGREETQYF.

The rearrangement uses TRBV10-3 and TRBJ2-1, with 8 bases aligning to TRBD2. Per germline, CDR1 ENHRY and CDR2 SYGVKD. This CDR3 contains 15 residues. V lost 3 bases and J lost 1; bases outside the gene matches: 2. The CDR3 coding sequence is TGTGCCATCAGTGAAGCGGGAGAGTCCTACAATGAGCAGTTCTTC. It specifies CAISEAGESYNEQFF.

With respect to this clone: This sample includes further DNA sequences coding for the same CDR3. The chain combines TRBV7-3 with TRBJ2-5; 7 bases map to TRBD2. J lost 3 bases, V lost 3 bases, and 1 base had no gene match. There are 13 residues in the CDR3. CDR1 is SGHTA, CDR2 FQGTGA, per germline. The CDR3 DNA reads as TGTGCCAGCAGCTTTGGGAGGGAAGAGACCCAGTACTTC. It yields the protein CASSFGREETQYF.

J is TRBJ1-1 and V is TRBV6-1; D not certain. Germline assignment: CDR1 MNHNS and CDR2 SASEGT. The V end lost 5 bases, the J end lost 3 bases, and 7 bases lay between the germline ends. The CDR3 is made up of 12 amino acids. The CDR3 bases are TGTGCCAGCAGTCCCAGTGACACTGAAGCTTTCTTT. It is translated as CASSPSDTEAFF.

This clone was counted a few times. The chain is built from TRBV18 and TRBJ2-3, with unresolved D. The CDR3 loop spans 14 amino acids. V was cut by 1 base and J by 2 bases, with 7 bases left in between. CDR1 is KGHSH, CDR2 LQKENI, per germline. CDR3 residues: CASSPQPPTDTQYF. As DNA, the CDR3 is TGTGCCAGCTCACCACAGCCGCCCACAGATACGCAGTATTTT. Variable domain in full (rest from reference TRBV18 and TRBJ2-3): NAGVMQNPRHLVRRRGQEARLRCSPMKGHSHVYWYRQLPEEGLKFMVYLQKENIIDESGMPKERFSAEFPKEGPSILRIQQVVRGDSAAYFCASSPQPPTDTQYFGPGTRLTVL.

The chain combines TRBV14 with TRBJ2-1; weak D call: TRBD2 (5 bases). This CDR3 contains 17 residues. Between the trimmed V and J ends, which lost 0 bases and 7 bases, there was a span of 19 bases. The germline V gene has CDR1 SGHDN and CDR2 FVKESK. The CDR3 DNA sequence: TGTGCCAGCAGCCAAGAAAAAGGGCCCCTGAGGGTGAATGAGCAGTTCTTC. It yields the protein CASSQEKGPLRVNEQFF.

Concerning this clone itself: Distinct nucleotide sequences in the sample also encode this CDR3. This chain uses TRBV28 with TRBJ2-5, with D possibly being TRBD1 (6 bases). This CDR3 spans 14 amino acids. The germline V and J ends were trimmed by 2 bases and 5 bases, with 12 bases remaining between them. Germline V gene sequence: CDR1 MDHEN, CDR2 SYDVKM. The CDR3 reads CASSLAGVVETQYF. The CDR3, as DNA: TGTGCCAGCAGTTTAGCAGGGGTGGTCGAGACCCAGTACTTC. Looking up the rest from reference TRBV28 and TRBJ2-5 gives the full variable domain: DVKVTQSSRYLVKRTGEKVFLECVQDMDHENMFWYRQDPGLGLRLIYFSYDVKMKEKGDIPEGYSVSREKKERFSLILESASTNQTSMYLCASSLAGVVETQYFGPGTRLLVL.

About this clone: The sample carries other DNA sequences with the same CDR3. The rearrangement joins TRBV20-1 to TRBJ2-7, with D unresolved. V was cut by 6 bases and J by 3 bases, with 9 bases left in between. The CDR3 loop spans 11 amino acids. The germline gives CDR1 DFQATT, CDR2 SNEGSKA (reference sequence). CDR3 DNA: TGCAGTGCGCCCCGAAGCTACGAGCAGTACTTC. Its translation: CSAPRSYEQYF.

This chain joins TRBV5-1 and TRBJ2-1; D unclear. V was clipped by 2 bases and J by 9 bases, with 15 bases between them. Germline V gene sequence: CDR1 SGHRS, CDR2 YFSETQ. CDR3 length equals 14 residues. The CDR3 DNA is TGCGCCAGCAGCTTCGGGTCCGGGTCACCTGAGCAGTTCTTC. Its translation is CASSFGSGSPEQFF.

This clone was detected only once. The chain combines TRBV7-9 with TRBJ1-2, with a weak D call TRBD1 (6 bases). CDR3 length: 18 residues. V lost 6 bases and J lost 7, with 30 bases in between. Germline loops: CDR1 SEHNR, CDR2 FQNEAQ (reference sequence). CDR3 protein: CASSPIRDTPTRISGYTF. The CDR3, as DNA: TGTGCCAGCAGTCCTATCCGGGACACCCCCACAAGGATCTCTGGCTACACCTTC.